This T cell receptor (beta chain) was found in a study of post-analysis software for immune sequencing data. Study at large: Recorded disease courses covered relapsing-remitting, secondary progressive and progressive-relapsing multiple sclerosis. Some patients had no subtype annotation. Study-level points and caveats: Compared against controls, patients with multiple sclerosis displayed significantly lower normalized Chao1 diversity. The five TRBV segments detected at higher frequency in patients than in controls included TRBV5-6, TRBV5-1 and TRBV20-1. By F measure, samples from a shared preparation batch strongly co-clustered.

Unique molecular identifiers were carried by the TCR beta cDNA libraries. Once 1 to 10 million T cells were used, roughly 0.5 million cDNA molecules resulted. In TCRdb, the PCR reads were re-called with MiXCR into one record per CDR3 protein. The sample consists of around 710,000 distinct CDR3 sequences, approximately 44% of them appearing once. Looked up from germline, CDR1 is SGHNT and CDR2 is YENEEA. The CDR3 contains 17 residues. Losses at the gene ends were 0 bases for V and 6 bases for J; bases not matched to a gene: 9. Details on this clonotype: What it binds is unknown.

Sequenced sample: blood. The chain carries TRBV11-3 and TRBJ2-1; the match to TRBD2 covers 9 bases. The clonotype was recovered from a girl aged 5-17 years with multiple sclerosis. The CDR3 region is CASSLDLGGRVGNEQFF. In nucleotides, the CDR3 is TGTGCCAGCAGCTTAGATCTAGGCGGGAGGGTCGGCAATGAGCAGTTCTTC. The entire variable domain, with the rest obtained from reference TRBV11-3 and TRBJ2-1, is as follows: EAGVVQSPRYKIIEKKQPVAFWCNPISGHNTLYWYLQNLGQGPELLIRYENEEAVDDSQLPKDRFSAERLKGVDSTLKIQPAELGDSAVYLCASSLDLGGRVGNEQFFGPGTRLTVL.